This passage covers 32 T cell receptor beta chains from one sample sequenced in a study of CD8 T cells in Susac syndrome. Reverse transcription used about 0.45 to 1 ug RNA and random hexamers. TCRdb called the immunoSEQ multiplex PCR reads again in MiXCR, with one record for every CDR3 protein. The sample has around 170,000 distinct CDR3 sequences, 85% to 95% seen once; the top ten hold 0.15% to 0.2%. The sequencing input was CD8+ T cells from PBMCs. Receptor source: a human donor with Susac syndrome.

The V call is TRBV4-2, the J call TRBJ1-3; weak D call: TRBD1 (6 bases). There are 15 residues in the CDR3. Trimming stripped 3 bases from V and 5 bases from J, with 14 bases between. Germline loops: CDR1 LGHNA, CDR2 YNFKEQ. CDR3 nucleotides: TGTGCCAGCAGCCACGGGCCAGGGGAAAGAAACACCATATATTTT. Its translation is CASSHGPGERNTIYF.

The chain employs TRBV12-3 or TRBV12-4 and TRBJ1-5; D gene uncertain. The CDR3 length is 16 residues. V lost 1 base and J 1 base, leaving 11 bases between the germline ends. The CDR3 nucleotides are TGTGCCAGCAGTTTAGGGAGGGTGGAAAGCAATCAGCCCCAGCATTTT. Its translation is CASSLGRVESNQPQHF.

This rearrangement joins TRBV4-1 to TRBJ2-5; D unclear. Between the trimmed V and J ends, which lost 0 bases and 1 base, there was a span of 12 bases. CDR3 length: 16 residues. Germline values: CDR1 MGHRA, CDR2 YSYEKL. CDR3: CASSQDRFGLQETQYF. The DNA of the CDR3 is TGCGCCAGCAGCCAAGATAGGTTTGGCCTCCAAGAGACCCAGTACTTC.

The chain carries TRBV15 and TRBJ2-7; D may correspond to TRBD1 or TRBD2 (5 bases each). Per germline, CDR1 LNHNV and CDR2 YYDKDF (reference sequence). This CDR3 region has 19 residues. The V and J ends lost 3 bases and 6 bases respectively, with 30 bases between them. The CDR3 region has the DNA TGTGCCACCAGCAGTGGTACGGGGCGCTATACCCTCGGGCGTGCCGAGCAGTACTTC. Its protein is CATSSGTGRYTLGRAEQYF. Full variable domain (missing parts from reference TRBV15 and TRBJ2-7): DAMVIQNPRYQVTQFGKPVTLSCSQTLNHNVMYWYQQKSSQAPKLLFHYYDKDFNNEADTPDNFQSRRPNTSFCFLDIRSPGLGDTAMYLCATSSGTGRYTLGRAEQYFGPGTRLTVT.

The J gene is TRBJ2-7, the V gene TRBV30; 7 bases are shared with TRBD2. The V gene end was trimmed by 0 bases and the J gene end by 6 bases; junction bases not matched to a gene: 5. The germline V gene encodes CDR1 GTSNPN and CDR2 SVGIG (reference sequence). This CDR3 has 13 amino acids. The CDR3 reads CAWSVRAGVEQYF. As DNA, the CDR3 is TGTGCCTGGAGTGTAAGGGCGGGGGTCGAGCAGTACTTC.

The chain links TRBV30 to TRBJ2-6; D gene unclear. Trimming shortened V by 1 base and J by 0 bases, and 13 bases separated the two germline ends. This CDR3 region has 17 residues. Germline-derived CDR1 and CDR2 are GTSNPN and SVGIG (reference sequence). Here the CDR3 DNA reads TGTGCCTGGAGTGGGGGTTTCGGAGTCTCTGGGGCCAACGTCCTGACTTTC. Protein product: CAWSGGFGVSGANVLTF. Using reference TRBV30 and TRBJ2-6 for the parts outside the CDR3, the full variable domain is SQTIHQWPATLVQPVGSPLSLECTVEGTSNPNLYWYRQAAGRGLQLLFYSVGIGQISSEVPQNLSASRPQDRQFILSSKKLLLSDSGFYLCAWSGGFGVSGANVLTFGAGSRLTVL.

The chain has TRBV14 and TRBJ2-7; possible D gene TRBD1, 6 bases. This CDR3 is 15 amino acids long. Germline V lookup: CDR1 SGHDN, CDR2 FVKESK. Trimming left V 5 bases short and J 0 bases short, with 14 bases between. The CDR3 reads CASSEIDRSSYEQYF. CDR3 bases: TGTGCCAGCAGCGAGATCGACAGGTCCTCCTACGAGCAGTACTTC.

The chain employs TRBV19 and TRBJ1-2, with 7 bases fitting TRBD1. CDR1 is LNHDA, CDR2 SQIVND, per germline (reference sequence). The CDR3 runs to 13 residues. J gave up 3 bases and V 6 bases, and 4 bases lay outside the gene matches. In DNA, the CDR3 is TGTGCCAGTAGACAGGGACAGCACTATGGCTACACCTTC. It codes for CASRQGQHYGYTF.

CDR3 in amino acids: CASSSVGLRAEEQPQHF. The CDR3 DNA sequence: TGTGCCAGCAGTTCTGTGGGATTGAGGGCAGAGGAGCAGCCCCAGCATTTT. The chain employs TRBV12-3 or TRBV12-4 and TRBJ1-5; no reliable D call. The CDR3 runs to 17 residues. V was cut by 4 bases and J by 7 bases, with 23 bases left in between.

The chain uses TRBV19 and TRBJ2-1, with a tentative D call TRBD1 (6 bases). V was trimmed by 5 bases and J by 5 bases, leaving 13 bases between them. The CDR3 is 14 residues long. Germline-derived CDR1 and CDR2 are LNHDA and SQIVND (reference sequence). CDR3 sequence reads: CASSPFTGNNEQFF. The CDR3 DNA reads TGTGCCAGTAGTCCGTTTACAGGGAACAATGAGCAGTTCTTC.

This clonotype was picked up a small number of times. This sequence joins TRBV13 and TRBJ1-2, with unresolved D. The CDR3 contains 12 residues. The V gene lost 2 bases and the J gene lost 0 bases, with 1 base spanning the gap. Germline V lookup: CDR1 PRHDT, CDR2 FYEKMQ (reference sequence). The CDR3, as DNA: TGTGCCAGCAGCTTAACTAACTATGGCTACACCTTC. It codes for CASSLTNYGYTF.

The chain joins TRBV12-3 or TRBV12-4 to TRBJ1-4; D unresolved. The CDR3 consists of 13 residues. V lost 6 bases and J 0 bases, leaving 5 bases between the germline ends. In nucleotides, the CDR3 is TGTGCCAGCAGGTCTTCAACTAATGAAAAACTGTTTTTT. It encodes CASRSSTNEKLFF.

This chain connects TRBV12-3 or TRBV12-4 to TRBJ1-2; 10 nucleotides match TRBD1. J was trimmed by 4 bases and V by 7 bases; bases with no gene match: 3. This CDR3 is built from 13 residues. Here the CDR3 DNA reads TGTGCCAGCAAGAGACAGGGGGCCTATGGCTACACCTTC. Translated: CASKRQGAYGYTF.

This chain uses TRBV27 with TRBJ2-7; perhaps TRBD2 as D (5 bases). CDR1 is MNHEY, CDR2 SMNVEV, per germline (reference sequence). This CDR3 contains 13 residues. With 6 bases removed from V and 2 bases from J, the gap between germline ends came to 11 bases. The CDR3 nucleotides read TGTGCCAGCAGCCGTAGCGAAGCCTACGAGCAGTACTTC. Encoded protein: CASSRSEAYEQYF.

The V call is TRBV18, the J call TRBJ1-5, with 8 bases that match TRBD1. The trim removed 4 bases at V and 2 bases at J, leaving 4 bases unmatched. The CDR3 is 15 amino acids. The germline V gene encodes CDR1 KGHSH and CDR2 LQKENI. The CDR3 region is CASSLEQGGNQPQHF. CDR3 DNA: TGTGCCAGCTCACTGGAACAGGGGGGCAATCAGCCCCAGCATTTT.

This chain links TRBV5-1 with TRBJ2-7, with 10 bases lining up with TRBD1. This CDR3 spans 16 amino acids. Germline V gene data show CDR1 as SGHRS and CDR2 as YFSETQ. V shed 5 bases and J 2 bases; nucleotides not matched to a gene: 10. DNA for the CDR3: TGCGCCAGCAGGATCCCTCCAGGGACAGGGGCCTACGAGCAGTACTTC. This encodes CASRIPPGTGAYEQYF. The entire variable domain, with the rest obtained from reference TRBV5-1 and TRBJ2-7, is as follows: KAGVTQTPRYLIKTRGQQVTLSCSPISGHRSVSWYQQTPGQGLQFLFEYFSETQRNKGNFPGRFSGRQFSNSRSEMNVSTLELGDSALYLCASRIPPGTGAYEQYFGPGTRLTVT.

This clonotype occurred once. The chain combines TRBV12-5 with TRBJ2-7, with TRBD1 as a possible D gene (6 bases). Trimming shortened V by 7 bases and J by 4 bases, and 11 bases separated the two germline ends. The CDR3 sequence is 12 residues long. The germline CDR1 and CDR2 sequences are LGHNT and FRNRAP. The CDR3 DNA follows: TGTGCTAGTGCCAGGGGACCTTACGAGCAGTACTTC. As protein: CASARGPYEQYF.

This chain uses TRBV11-2 with TRBJ1-5, with D tentatively TRBD1 (5 bases). V was pared by 6 bases and J by 0 bases, with 9 bases between. Germline CDR1 SGHAT, CDR2 FQNNGV. This CDR3 region has 14 residues. Here the CDR3 DNA reads TGTGCCAGCAGAGCTCAGGGTAGCAATCAGCCCCAGCATTTT. Its protein is CASRAQGSNQPQHF.

This clonotype has just one count. CDR3 sequence: CASSRTSGGANEQFF. CDR3 sequence (DNA): TGTGCCAGCAGCCGGACTAGCGGGGGGGCCAATGAGCAGTTCTTC. The chain recombines TRBV11-2 with TRBJ2-1, with 15 bases lining up with TRBD2. The ends lost 5 bases at V and 6 bases at J; junction bases unmatched: 2. Germline V gives CDR1 SGHAT, CDR2 FQNNGV. CDR3 size: 15 residues.

The gene calls are TRBV20-1 and TRBJ2-7; TRBD1 aligns across 9 bases. This CDR3 has 13 residues. V shed 3 bases, J shed 3 bases, and the junction held 3 bases outside the gene matches. Germline V lookup: CDR1 DFQATT, CDR2 SNEGSKA (reference sequence). Written as DNA, the CDR3 is TGCAGTGCTAGTCAGGGACAGGGCTACGAGCAGTACTTC. Protein product: CSASQGQGYEQYF.

The J gene is TRBJ1-2, the V gene TRBV12-3 or TRBV12-4, with D possibly being TRBD1 (6 bases). Trimming left V 2 bases short and J 6 bases short, with 16 bases between. CDR3 size: 15 residues. The chain's CDR3 is CASSLMVGGIDGYTF. Here the CDR3 DNA reads TGTGCCAGCAGTTTAATGGTAGGGGGGATCGATGGCTACACCTTC.

This chain uses TRBV28 with TRBJ2-7; D is possibly TRBD1 (6 bases). The ends were cut back, 5 bases at V and 4 bases at J, with 15 bases in the middle. CDR3 size: 14 residues. CDR1 is MDHEN, CDR2 SYDVKM, per germline. The CDR3 here is CASSPRGRRYEQYF. The CDR3 coding sequence is TGTGCCAGCAGTCCCAGGGGCAGGAGATACGAGCAGTACTTC.

This clonotype appeared a single time. The rearrangement links TRBV5-6 to TRBJ2-4; D is tentatively TRBD1 or TRBD2 (5 bases each). CDR1 and CDR2 from the germline V gene are SGHDT and YYEEEE. The CDR3 is 16 residues long. V was trimmed by 4 bases and J by 2 bases, leaving 16 bases between them. CDR3 residues: CASSEGVGVTKNIQYF. The CDR3 region has the DNA TGTGCCAGCAGCGAGGGCGTAGGGGTAACCAAAAACATTCAGTACTTC.

The chain is built from TRBV29-1 and TRBJ2-1; D gene uncertain. Germline V gene sequence: CDR1 SQVTM, CDR2 ANQGSEA. V dropped 3 bases and J dropped 0 bases, with 21 bases sitting between them. The CDR3 is 18 residues long. In DNA form, the CDR3 reads TGCAGCGTTGAGGAATCTTTAGACATCTCGACCTCCTACAATGAGCAGTTCTTC. Its translation: CSVEESLDISTSYNEQFF.

This chain uses TRBV6-1 with TRBJ1-6; weak D call: TRBD1 (6 bases). This CDR3 comprises 16 residues. From germline, CDR1 is MNHNS and CDR2 SASEGT. Trimming pared 3 bases from V and 5 bases from J, leaving 14 bases between. CDR3 sequence (DNA): TGTGCCAGCAGTGAGGGTCCGTACAGGGATAATTCACCCCTCCACTTT. Protein: CASSEGPYRDNSPLHF.

The chain is built from TRBV12-3 or TRBV12-4 and TRBJ2-5; the D gene is possibly TRBD2 (6 bases). The V end lost 3 bases, the J end lost 5 bases, and 16 bases lay between the germline ends. The length of the CDR3 is 15 residues. The CDR3 bases are TGTGCCAGCAGTTTCGGCGGGGCCCCGCCGGAGACCCAGTACTTC. Translation: CASSFGGAPPETQYF.

This clonotype was observed a handful of times. The gene calls are TRBV7-9 and TRBJ2-7; D call uncertain. V was shortened by 1 base and J by 2 bases, with 12 bases between the two germline ends. The CDR3 is 15 amino acids. Germline CDR1 and CDR2: SEHNR and FQNEAQ (reference sequence). CDR3 bases: TGTGCCAGCAGCTTAGGTGGCGGATCAACCTACGAGCAGTACTTC. Amino acid sequence: CASSLGGGSTYEQYF.

The chain uses TRBV7-9 and TRBJ1-2; tentative D call: TRBD1 (6 bases). V shed 3 bases and J shed 1 base, with 15 bases lying between them. This CDR3 is built from 16 residues. CDR1 and CDR2 (germline): SEHNR, FQNEAQ (reference sequence). CDR3 nucleotides: TGTGCCAGCAGCTTCCTTATCGGGACACTTAACTATGGCTACACCTTC. Translating gives CASSFLIGTLNYGYTF.

The chain uses TRBV20-1 and TRBJ1-1, with TRBD1 as a possible D gene (6 bases). The germline V gene has CDR1 DFQATT and CDR2 SNEGSKA (reference sequence). The CDR3 contains 14 residues. Trimming pared 7 bases from V and 5 bases from J, leaving 20 bases between. The CDR3 bases are TGCAGTGTCGTGACCGCAGGGAGGGGGACTGAAGCTTTCTTT. This gives the protein CSVVTAGRGTEAFF.

V and J are TRBV27 and TRBJ2-4; possible D gene TRBD1, 6 bases. Germline V gives CDR1 MNHEY, CDR2 SMNVEV (reference sequence). V was trimmed by 8 bases and J by 2 bases, leaving 10 bases between them. The CDR3 extends over 13 amino acids. The CDR3 loop is CASPRDTKNIQYF. CDR3 nucleotides: TGTGCCAGCCCCCGGGACACCAAAAACATTCAGTACTTC.

The chain has TRBV20-1 and TRBJ2-5; D is ambiguous. The CDR3 extends over 14 amino acids. The germline V and J ends were trimmed by 0 bases and 0 bases, with 8 bases remaining between them. Per the germline V gene, CDR1 is DFQATT and CDR2 is SNEGSKA (reference sequence). The CDR3 DNA sequence: TGCAGTGCTAGAGATGTAGTACACCAAGAGACCCAGTACTTC. This translates into CSARDVVHQETQYF.

The rearrangement joins TRBV10-2 to TRBJ1-3; D possibly corresponds to TRBD1 (5 bases). Germline V lookup: CDR1 WSHSY, CDR2 SAAADI. V dropped 9 bases and J dropped 0 bases, with 15 bases sitting between them. The length of the CDR3 is 15 residues. The CDR3 bases are TGCGCCAGTAGAGACAGTAGCCTCTCTGGAAACACCATATATTTT. Translating gives CASRDSSLSGNTIYF.